This T cell receptor beta chain stems from a study of T cells in Graves' hyperthyroidism and ophthalmopathy. General study findings and limits: Most clonotypes expanded in the thyroid (above 0.001) were also present in blood.

Amplified TCR beta CDR3 regions derived from RNA transcripts. The HTBI primer set drove a first-round RT-PCR of the TCR CDR3. Via MiXCR, TCRdb re-called the multiplex PCR reads, giving one row per CDR3 protein. The sample has 690,000 or so distinct CDR3 sequences, approximately 18% seen once; the top ten hold approximately 16%. V dropped 5 bases and J dropped 0 bases, with 12 bases sitting between them. CDR3 size: 14 residues. Germline V gene sequence: CDR1 DFQATT, CDR2 SNEGSKA (reference sequence). These patients, aged 18 to 65, had recently diagnosed hyperthyroidism lasting under 2 months. This clonotype was seen repeatedly, ten times or more. Its matching antigen is unknown.

The TCR was taken from a woman between 45 and 60 years old with Graves' hyperthyroidism that later progressed to Graves' ophthalmopathy. The chain combines TRBV20-1 with TRBJ2-3; possibly TRBD2 for D (6 bases). Sequenced: blood. The DNA of the CDR3 is TGCAGTGCTCAATTTAGCGGCAGCACAGATACGCAGTATTTT. This gives the protein CSAQFSGSTDTQYF.